These 12 T cell receptor beta chains were sequenced from one sample in a study of molecular identifiers for immune sequencing clone quantification. TCRdb recomputed calls from the PCR reads with MiXCR, one row per CDR3 protein. The sample includes more than 550,000 distinct CDR3 sequences, approximately 24% of them seen just once. Sequencing was carried out using naive CD8+ T cells from blood, with Jurkat cell RNA spiked in. The subset is: FACS-sorted CD8+CD4-CCR7+CD45RA+ naive T cells. These receptors were taken from a human donor in good health. Some libraries in this study had Jurkat cell RNA spiked in.

This clonotype was seen many times. The chain is built from TRBV4-3 and TRBJ2-7; D is possibly TRBD2 (6 bases). The CDR3 sequence is 16 residues long. The germline CDR1 and CDR2 sequences are LGHNA and YSLEER. Trimming removed 0 bases at V and 5 bases at J, with 17 bases between. The CDR3 sequence is CASSQDQVGAGHEQYF. CDR3 DNA sequence: TGCGCCAGCAGCCAAGATCAGGTGGGAGCGGGCCACGAGCAGTACTTC.

This clonotype turned up a few times. CDR3 coding DNA: TGTGCCAGTAGTATTGGGACTAGCCTTTACGAGCAGTACTTC. It codes for CASSIGTSLYEQYF. This rearrangement joins TRBV19 to TRBJ2-7; 9 nucleotides match TRBD2. The CDR3 is 14 amino acids. V shed 3 bases and J 4 bases; nucleotides not matched to a gene: 4. Germline CDR1 and CDR2: LNHDA and SQIVND (reference sequence).

Details on this clonotype: One end of the junction fails to match germline, which may point to a read error. The rearrangement joins TRBV27 to TRBJ2-7; 7 bases align to TRBD2. This CDR3 comprises 12 residues. Germline lookup yields CDR1 MNHEY and CDR2 SMNVEV (reference sequence). This CDR3 reads CASSSAGLAAMF. DNA for the CDR3: TGTGCCAGCAGTTCGGCCGGCCTAGCGGCTATGTTC.

As to this clonotype: A single base separates this from a much larger clone, so it may be a read error. The chain carries TRBV12-3 or TRBV12-4 and TRBJ1-5; TRBD1 matches 11 bases. V lost 6 bases, J lost 6 bases, and 4 bases stayed unmatched. CDR3 length equals 14 residues. CDR3 loop: CASSGTGGAQPQHF. CDR3 sequence (DNA): TGTGCCAGCAGCGGGACAGGGGGGGCTCAGCCCCAGCATTTT.

Details on this clonotype: A read error may account for a junction end that differs from germline. The chain joins TRBV6-2 or TRBV6-3 to TRBJ2-5; D might be TRBD1 or TRBD2, each matching 5 bases. The CDR3 runs 13 residues. Germline V lookup: CDR1 MNHEY, CDR2 SVGEGT. CDR3 residues: CASPGAYQEPQYF. In DNA, the CDR3 is TGTGCCAGCCCCGGGGCCTACCAAGAGCCCCAGTACTTC.

Only a few counts were recorded for this clonotype. The chain is built from TRBV6-2 or TRBV6-3 and TRBJ2-3, with 9 bases lining up with TRBD2. CDR1 and CDR2 (germline): MNHEY, SVGEGT. Trimming took 6 bases from V and 2 from J; bases not matched to a gene: 6. There are 15 residues in the CDR3. The CDR3 reads CASSPKREATDTQYF. The CDR3 nucleotides read TGTGCCAGCAGCCCTAAGCGGGAGGCCACAGATACGCAGTATTTT.

This chain joins TRBV7-9 and TRBJ2-3; 14 bases align to TRBD2. Germline V gene sequence: CDR1 SEHNR, CDR2 FQNEAQ (reference sequence). CDR3 length: 15 residues. The trim removed 5 bases at V and 10 bases at J, leaving 8 bases unmatched. Here the CDR3 DNA reads TGTGCCAGCAGCCTGGGACTAGCGGGAGTCGATGCGCAGTATTTT. This encodes CASSLGLAGVDAQYF.

This clonotype was seen at least ten times. The chain employs TRBV29-1 and TRBJ2-7; D remains ambiguous. Germline values: CDR1 SQVTM, CDR2 ANQGSEA. The V and J ends lost 1 base and 3 bases respectively, with 4 bases between them. This CDR3 comprises 11 residues. The CDR3 coding sequence is TGCAGCGTTGAAGTCCGCTACGAGCAGTACTTC. Translating it yields CSVEVRYEQYF.

This clonotype came up a few times. The chain links TRBV6-2 or TRBV6-3 to TRBJ2-2; D ambiguous. V dropped 6 bases and J dropped 6 bases, with 5 bases sitting between them. CDR1 and CDR2 from the germline V gene are MNHEY and SVGEGT. CDR3 length: 11 residues. CDR3 loop: CASRFPGELFF. The CDR3 DNA reads as TGTGCCAGCAGATTTCCCGGGGAGCTGTTTTTT.

About this clonotype itself: Without the conserved terminal phenylalanine or tryptophan, this CDR3 likely stems from a read error. V usage is TRBV6-5 and J usage is TRBJ1-1; D is possibly TRBD1 (5 bases). CDR1 is MNHEY, CDR2 SVGAGI, per germline. The CDR3 is 15 residues long. The V end lost 2 bases, the J end lost 3 bases, and 13 bases lay between the germline ends. DNA for the CDR3: TGTGCCAGCAGTTACAATCCCAGGGTGGACACTGAAGCTTTCATT. This translates into CASSYNPRVDTEAFI.

The chain combines TRBV11-3 with TRBJ2-1; the match to TRBD2 covers 7 bases. The length of the CDR3 is 16 residues. With V trimmed by 0 bases and J by 5 bases, 7 bases remained unmatched. CDR1 and CDR2 (germline): SGHNT, YENEEA. CDR3 region: CASSLEVGGSNNEQFF. The CDR3 nucleotides are TGTGCCAGCAGCTTAGAGGTGGGGGGGTCAAACAATGAGCAGTTCTTC.

The rearrangement joins TRBV4-2 to TRBJ2-7; the D gene could be TRBD1 or TRBD2 (5 bases each). V was trimmed by 5 bases and J by 2 bases, leaving 13 bases between them. Germline V gene data show CDR1 as LGHNA and CDR2 as YNFKEQ. The CDR3 consists of 14 residues. CDR3 DNA: TGTGCCAGCAGCACCGGGACGTCAGCCTACGAGCAGTACTTC. Protein sequence: CASSTGTSAYEQYF.